The TCR beta chain under discussion was sequenced for a study of T cells after yellow fever vaccination. Whole-study results and caveats: Booster sampling recovered most clones from primary vaccination (roughly 96% CD4, roughly 90% CD8). Peak timing came faster in the weaker secondary response, day 5 versus 15.

Each CDR3 protein is one row after TCRdb ran MiXCR on the 5' RACE reads. The repertoire has 450,000 to 550,000 distinct CDR3 sequences, around 21% of them found once; the top ten carry over 11%. With respect to this clonotype: Its matching antigen is unknown.

This receptor was identified in a young man who received the YFV17D yellow fever vaccine. The material was PBMCs, obtained 15 days after the yellow fever booster vaccination.

CDR3 region: CASSFREEKGDEQFF. CDR3 nucleotide sequence: TGCGCCAGCAGCTTTCGGGAGGAGAAAGGGGATGAGCAGTTCTTC. This chain connects TRBV5-1 to TRBJ2-1; 7 bases are shared with TRBD2. The junction had 10 bases not matched to a gene; V was cut back by 2 bases and J by 8 bases. This CDR3 has 15 residues. From germline, CDR1 is SGHRS and CDR2 YFSETQ.